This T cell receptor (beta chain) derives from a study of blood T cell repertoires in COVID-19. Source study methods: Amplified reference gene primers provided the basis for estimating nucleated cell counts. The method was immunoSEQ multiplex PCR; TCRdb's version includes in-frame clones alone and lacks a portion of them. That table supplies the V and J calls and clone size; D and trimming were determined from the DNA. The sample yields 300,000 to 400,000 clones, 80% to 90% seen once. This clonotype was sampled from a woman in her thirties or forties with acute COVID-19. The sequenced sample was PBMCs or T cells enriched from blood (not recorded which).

CDR3 sequence: CASSLRWRGTGGKETQYF. The CDR3 region has the DNA TGTGCCAGCAGCTTACGGTGGAGGGGGACAGGGGGGAAAGAGACCCAGTACTTC. The chain uses TRBV7-2 and TRBJ2-5; 11 nucleotides agree with TRBD1. The CDR3 spans 18 residues. CDR1 SGHTA and CDR2 FQGNSA come from the germline V gene. J lost 3 bases, V lost 2 bases, and 11 bases had no gene match.